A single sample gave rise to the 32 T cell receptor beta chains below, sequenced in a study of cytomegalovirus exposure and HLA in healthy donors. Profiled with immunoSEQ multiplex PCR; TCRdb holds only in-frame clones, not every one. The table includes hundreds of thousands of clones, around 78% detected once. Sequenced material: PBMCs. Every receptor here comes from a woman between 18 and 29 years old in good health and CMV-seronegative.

The CDR3 region is CASSRGPYTEAFF. As DNA, the CDR3 is TGTGCCAGCAGTAGGGGGCCTTACACTGAAGCTTTCTTT. This chain connects TRBV6-1 to TRBJ1-1; 7 bases fit TRBD1. V was pared by 5 bases and J by 3 bases, with 3 bases of the junction left unmatched. CDR1 and CDR2 (germline): MNHNS, SASEGT. The CDR3 covers 13 residues.

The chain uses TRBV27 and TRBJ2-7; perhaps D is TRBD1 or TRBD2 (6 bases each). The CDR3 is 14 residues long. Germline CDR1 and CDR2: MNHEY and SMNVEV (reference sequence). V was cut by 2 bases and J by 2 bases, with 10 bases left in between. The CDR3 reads CASSLIGGPYEQYF. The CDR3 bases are TGTGCCAGCAGTTTAATCGGGGGCCCCTACGAGCAGTACTTC.

The CDR3 DNA is TGCGCCAGCAGCACGCCGGGACAGGGGCTAATGAACACTGAAGCTTTCTTT. This encodes CASSTPGQGLMNTEAFF. The chain links TRBV4-1 to TRBJ1-1, with 10 nucleotides matching TRBD1. V shed 5 bases and J 0 bases; nucleotides not matched to a gene: 9. This CDR3 is built from 17 residues. Per the germline V gene, CDR1 is MGHRA and CDR2 is YSYEKL.

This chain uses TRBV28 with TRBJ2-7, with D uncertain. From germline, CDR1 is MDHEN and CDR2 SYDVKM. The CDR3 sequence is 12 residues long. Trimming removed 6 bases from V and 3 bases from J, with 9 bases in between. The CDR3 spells CASRESNYEQYF. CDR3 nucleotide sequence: TGTGCCAGCAGGGAATCGAACTACGAGCAGTACTTC.

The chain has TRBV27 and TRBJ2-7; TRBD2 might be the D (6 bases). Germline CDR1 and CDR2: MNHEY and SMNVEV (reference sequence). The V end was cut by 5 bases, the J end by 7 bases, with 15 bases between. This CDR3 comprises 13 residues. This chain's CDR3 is CASSPRMGGEQYF. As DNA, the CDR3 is TGTGCCAGCAGTCCCCGAATGGGAGGAGAGCAGTACTTC.

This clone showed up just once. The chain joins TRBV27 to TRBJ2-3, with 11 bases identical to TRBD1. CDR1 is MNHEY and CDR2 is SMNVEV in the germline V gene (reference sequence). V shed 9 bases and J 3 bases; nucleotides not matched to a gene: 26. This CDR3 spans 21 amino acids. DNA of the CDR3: TGTGCCAGTCATCAGTGGGGGACAGGGGGAGGAAGGACTAGCGCAACAGATACGCAGTATTTT. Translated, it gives CASHQWGTGGGRTSATDTQYF.

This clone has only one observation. The CDR3 nucleotides read TGTGCCAGCAAGAGACTAGCGGGTAATATTAATGAGCAGTTCTTC. Protein product: CASKRLAGNINEQFF. The chain uses TRBV2 and TRBJ2-1; TRBD2 matches 10 bases. Germline V CDR1 and CDR2: SNHLY, FYNNEI. This CDR3 is 15 amino acids long. V lost 7 bases and J lost 7; bases outside the gene matches: 10.

CDR3 in DNA: TGTGCCATCAGTTTGGGGGACTCGTCCTACAATGAGCAGTTCTTC. Translation gives CAISLGDSSYNEQFF. The J gene is TRBJ2-1, the V gene TRBV10-3, with D possibly TRBD2 on 6 matching bases. The CDR3 spans 15 residues. Trimming pared 5 bases from V and 1 base from J, leaving 12 bases between. In germline, CDR1 is ENHRY, CDR2 SYGVKD.

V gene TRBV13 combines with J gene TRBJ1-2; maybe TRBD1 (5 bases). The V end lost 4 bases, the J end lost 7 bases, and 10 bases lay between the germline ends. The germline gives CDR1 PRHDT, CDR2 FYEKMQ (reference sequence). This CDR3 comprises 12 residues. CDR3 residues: CASSSQGRGYTF. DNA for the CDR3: TGTGCCAGCAGCTCGCAGGGTCGTGGCTACACCTTC.

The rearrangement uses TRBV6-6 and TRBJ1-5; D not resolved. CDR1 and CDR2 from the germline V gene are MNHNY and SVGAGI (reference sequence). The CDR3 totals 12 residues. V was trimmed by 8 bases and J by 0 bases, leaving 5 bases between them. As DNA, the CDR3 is TGTGCCAGCGGTCATAGCAATCAGCCCCAGCATTTT. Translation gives CASGHSNQPQHF.

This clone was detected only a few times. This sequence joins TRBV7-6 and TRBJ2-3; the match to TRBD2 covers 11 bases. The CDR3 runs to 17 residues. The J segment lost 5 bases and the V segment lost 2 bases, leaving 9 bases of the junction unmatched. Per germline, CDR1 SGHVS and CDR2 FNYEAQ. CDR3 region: CASSLSSASGGIDTQYF. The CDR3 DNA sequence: TGTGCCAGCAGCTTATCCTCGGCTAGCGGGGGGATAGATACGCAGTATTTT.

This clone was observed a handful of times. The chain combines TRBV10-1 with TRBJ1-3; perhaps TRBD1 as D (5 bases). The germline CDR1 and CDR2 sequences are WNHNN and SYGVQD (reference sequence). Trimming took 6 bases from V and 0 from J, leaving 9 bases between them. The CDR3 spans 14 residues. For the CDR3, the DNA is TGCGCCAGCAGCCCGGACACCTCTGGAAACACCATATATTTT. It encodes CASSPDTSGNTIYF.

The CDR3 DNA reads as TGTGCCAGCAGCAACCGCCGGGGTCAGCCCCAGCATTTT. Encoded protein: CASSNRRGQPQHF. The genes are TRBV27 and TRBJ1-5; D not certain. CDR1 is MNHEY and CDR2 is SMNVEV in the germline V gene (reference sequence). This CDR3 is built from 13 residues. Trimming cost V 6 bases and J 6 bases, with 12 bases left between them.

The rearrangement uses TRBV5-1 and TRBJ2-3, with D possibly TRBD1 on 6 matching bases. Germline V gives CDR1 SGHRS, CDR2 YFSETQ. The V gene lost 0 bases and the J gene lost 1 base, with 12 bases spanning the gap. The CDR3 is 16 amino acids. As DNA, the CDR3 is TGCGCCAGCAGCTTGGTGCGCAGGGGTGGCACAGATACGCAGTATTTT. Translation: CASSLVRRGGTDTQYF.

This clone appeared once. The CDR3 DNA reads TGTGCCAGCAATATCCCAGGGGTTACACGGGATGAGCAGTTCTTC. Translated: CASNIPGVTRDEQFF. V is TRBV6-5 and J is TRBJ2-1; possibly TRBD1 for D (6 bases). The CDR3 is 15 amino acids. The V end was cut by 7 bases, the J end by 8 bases, with 21 bases between. Germline V gene lookup returns CDR1 MNHEY and CDR2 SVGAGI.

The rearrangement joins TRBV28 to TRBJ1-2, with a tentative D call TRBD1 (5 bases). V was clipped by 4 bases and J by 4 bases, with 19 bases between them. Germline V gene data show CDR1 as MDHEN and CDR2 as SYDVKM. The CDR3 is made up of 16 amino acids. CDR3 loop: CASSYAVGGPGYGYTF. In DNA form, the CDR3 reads TGTGCCAGCAGTTACGCTGTCGGGGGTCCAGGCTATGGCTACACCTTC.

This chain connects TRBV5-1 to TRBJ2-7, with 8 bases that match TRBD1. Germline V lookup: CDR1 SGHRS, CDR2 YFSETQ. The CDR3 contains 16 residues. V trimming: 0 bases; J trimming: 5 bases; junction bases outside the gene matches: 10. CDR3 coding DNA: TGCGCCAGCAGCTTGGTTGGAGGACAGGGTTCGAACGAGCAGTACTTC. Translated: CASSLVGGQGSNEQYF.

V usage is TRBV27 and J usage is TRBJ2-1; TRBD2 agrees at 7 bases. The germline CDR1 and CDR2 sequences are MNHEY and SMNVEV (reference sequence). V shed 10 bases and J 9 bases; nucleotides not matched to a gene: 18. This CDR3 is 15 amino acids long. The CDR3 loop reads CATTRDYQFGGEQFF. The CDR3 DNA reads TGTGCCACCACCCGGGACTACCAGTTCGGGGGTGAGCAGTTCTTC.

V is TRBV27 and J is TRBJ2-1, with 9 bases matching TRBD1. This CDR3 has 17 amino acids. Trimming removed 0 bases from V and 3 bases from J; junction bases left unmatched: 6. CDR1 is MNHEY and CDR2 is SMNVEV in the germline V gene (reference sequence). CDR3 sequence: CASSLSSGTGYYNEQFF. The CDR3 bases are TGTGCCAGCAGTTTATCGTCTGGGACAGGGTACTACAATGAGCAGTTCTTC.

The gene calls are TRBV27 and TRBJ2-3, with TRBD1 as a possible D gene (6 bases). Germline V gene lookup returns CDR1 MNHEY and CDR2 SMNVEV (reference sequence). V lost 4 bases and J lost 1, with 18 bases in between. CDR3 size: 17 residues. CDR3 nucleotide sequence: TGTGCCAGCAGTTCCCGCGCGACAGGCTTGGGCACAGATACGCAGTATTTT. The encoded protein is CASSSRATGLGTDTQYF.

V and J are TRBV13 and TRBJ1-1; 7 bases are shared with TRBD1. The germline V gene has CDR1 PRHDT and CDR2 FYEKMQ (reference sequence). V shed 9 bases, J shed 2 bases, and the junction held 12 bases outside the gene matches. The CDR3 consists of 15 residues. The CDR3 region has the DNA TGTGCCAGTAAGACAGGGATATCCTCCAACACTGAAGCTTTCTTT. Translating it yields CASKTGISSNTEAFF.

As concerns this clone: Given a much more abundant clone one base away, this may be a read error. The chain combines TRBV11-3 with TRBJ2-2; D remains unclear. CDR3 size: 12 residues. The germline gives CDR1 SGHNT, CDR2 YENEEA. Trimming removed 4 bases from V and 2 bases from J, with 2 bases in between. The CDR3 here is CASSSNTGELFF. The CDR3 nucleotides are TGTGCCAGCAGCTCTAACACCGGGGAGCTGTTTTTT.

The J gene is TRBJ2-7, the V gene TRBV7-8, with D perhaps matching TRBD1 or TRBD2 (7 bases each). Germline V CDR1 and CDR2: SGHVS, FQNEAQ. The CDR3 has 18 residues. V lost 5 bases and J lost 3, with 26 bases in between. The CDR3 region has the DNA TGTGCCAGCAGCCTCCCCAGGGGGTTAGCGGGTGCCGACTACGAGCAGTACTTC. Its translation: CASSLPRGLAGADYEQYF. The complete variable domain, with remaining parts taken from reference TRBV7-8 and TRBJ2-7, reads GAGVSQSPRYKVAKRGQDVALRCDPISGHVSLFWYQQALGQGPEFLTYFQNEAQLDKSGLPSDRFFAERPEGSVSTLKIQRTQQEDSAVYLCASSLPRGLAGADYEQYFGPGTRLTVT.

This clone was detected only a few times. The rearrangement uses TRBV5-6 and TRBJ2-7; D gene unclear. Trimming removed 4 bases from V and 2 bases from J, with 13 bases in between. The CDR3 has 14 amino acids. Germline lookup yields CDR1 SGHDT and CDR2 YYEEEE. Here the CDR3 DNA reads TGTGCCAGCAGCCGATGGACGGTCCCCTACGAGCAGTACTTC. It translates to CASSRWTVPYEQYF. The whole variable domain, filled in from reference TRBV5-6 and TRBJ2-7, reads DAGVTQSPTHLIKTRGQQVTLRCSPKSGHDTVSWYQQALGQGPQFIFQYYEEEERQRGNFPDRFSGHQFPNYSSELNVNALLLGDSALYLCASSRWTVPYEQYFGPGTRLTVT.

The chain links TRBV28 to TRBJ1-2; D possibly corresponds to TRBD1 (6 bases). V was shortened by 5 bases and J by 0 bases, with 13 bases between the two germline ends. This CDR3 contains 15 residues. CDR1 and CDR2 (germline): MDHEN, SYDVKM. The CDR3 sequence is CASSPQGTSNYGYTF. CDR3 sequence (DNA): TGTGCCAGCAGTCCTCAGGGGACTTCTAACTATGGCTACACCTTC.

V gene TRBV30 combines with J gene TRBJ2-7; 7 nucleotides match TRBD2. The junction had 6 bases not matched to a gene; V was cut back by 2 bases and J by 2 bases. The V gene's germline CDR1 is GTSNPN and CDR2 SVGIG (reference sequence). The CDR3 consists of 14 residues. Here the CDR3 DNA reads TGTGCCTGGAGTCGACTAGCCGTCACCTACGAGCAGTACTTC. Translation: CAWSRLAVTYEQYF. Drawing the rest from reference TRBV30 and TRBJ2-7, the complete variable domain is SQTIHQWPATLVQPVGSPLSLECTVEGTSNPNLYWYRQAAGRGLQLLFYSVGIGQISSEVPQNLSASRPQDRQFILSSKKLLLSDSGFYLCAWSRLAVTYEQYFGPGTRLTVT.

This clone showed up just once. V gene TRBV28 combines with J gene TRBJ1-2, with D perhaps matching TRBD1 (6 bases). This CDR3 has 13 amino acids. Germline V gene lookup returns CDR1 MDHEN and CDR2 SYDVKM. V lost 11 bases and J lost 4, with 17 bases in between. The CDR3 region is CASQDSTFYGYTF. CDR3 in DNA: TGTGCCTCCCAGGACAGTACATTCTATGGCTACACCTTC.

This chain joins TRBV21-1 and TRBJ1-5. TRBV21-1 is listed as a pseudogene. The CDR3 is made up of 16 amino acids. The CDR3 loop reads CASSKGTAKGHQPQHF. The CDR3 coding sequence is TGTGCCAGCAGCAAAGGGACGGCGAAGGGCCATCAGCCCCAGCATTTT.

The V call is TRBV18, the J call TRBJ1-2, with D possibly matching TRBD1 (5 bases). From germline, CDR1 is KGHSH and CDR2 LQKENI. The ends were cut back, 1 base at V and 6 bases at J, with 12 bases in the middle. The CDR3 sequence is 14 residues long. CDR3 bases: TGTGCCAGCTCACCACGTCGGGGACCGGATGGCTACACCTTC. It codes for CASSPRRGPDGYTF.

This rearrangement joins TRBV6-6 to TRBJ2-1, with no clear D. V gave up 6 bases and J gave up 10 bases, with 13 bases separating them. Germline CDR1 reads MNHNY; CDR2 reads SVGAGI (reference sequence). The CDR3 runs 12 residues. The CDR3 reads CASSLSSREQFF. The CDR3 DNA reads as TGTGCCAGCAGCCTTAGCTCCCGGGAGCAGTTCTTC.

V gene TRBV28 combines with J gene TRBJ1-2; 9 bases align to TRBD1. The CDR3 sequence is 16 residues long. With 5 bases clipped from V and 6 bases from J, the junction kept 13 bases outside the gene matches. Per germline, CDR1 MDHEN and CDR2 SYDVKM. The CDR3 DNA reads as TGTGCCAGCAGTACCGGAACGGGACAGGGAGTTCATGGCTACACCTTC. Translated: CASSTGTGQGVHGYTF.

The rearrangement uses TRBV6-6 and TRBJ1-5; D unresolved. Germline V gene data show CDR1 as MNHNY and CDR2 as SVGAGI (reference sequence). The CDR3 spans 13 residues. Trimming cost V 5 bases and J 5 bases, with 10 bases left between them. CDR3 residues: CASSLSWDQPQHF. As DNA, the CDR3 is TGTGCCAGCAGTCTTTCCTGGGATCAGCCCCAGCATTTT.